The next 11 T cell receptor beta chains were all read from a single sample in a study of T cell responses to AZD1222 COVID-19 vaccine (dated by TCRdb to about 2021). This specimen's time point label, interpreted: about 28 days (+/-7) after the second vaccine dose. To prepare the library, the immunoSEQ multiplex PCR assay was applied. Not all clones reach the TCRdb copy of this immuneACCESS table, which keeps in-frame sequences only. Checked studies attribute under half of the gap to unresolved V genes and leave the rest unexplained. This sample is represented by 150,000 to 200,000 clones; roughly 90% of them were singletons. Jointly, the top ten make up roughly 1.2% of the sample. The material was peripheral blood, obtained 28 days after the second AZD1222 dose. The receptors derive from an adult who received the AZD1222 COVID-19 vaccine.

The rearrangement links TRBV5-1 to TRBJ2-5; D is ambiguous. This CDR3 comprises 13 residues. Trimming shortened V by 0 bases and J by 5 bases, and 8 bases separated the two germline ends. CDR1 and CDR2 (germline): SGHRS, YFSETQ. Here the CDR3 reads CASSLGLRETQYF. The CDR3 DNA sequence: TGCGCCAGCAGCTTGGGGCTTCGGGAGACCCAGTACTTC.

This clone was observed once. The gene calls are TRBV15 and TRBJ1-1; 7 bases map to TRBD1. V was clipped by 2 bases and J by 6 bases; unmatched bases: 6. Germline V gene data show CDR1 as LNHNV and CDR2 as YYDKDF (reference sequence). The CDR3 runs 14 residues. CDR3 sequence reads: CATSRTGGTAEAFF. The DNA for the CDR3 is TGTGCCACCAGCAGAACTGGAGGGACAGCTGAAGCTTTCTTT.

The V call is TRBV5-1, the J call TRBJ2-5, with D tentatively TRBD2 (6 bases). V dropped 1 base and J dropped 2 bases, with 12 bases sitting between them. Germline loops: CDR1 SGHRS, CDR2 YFSETQ. The CDR3 is made up of 15 amino acids. Written as DNA, the CDR3 is TGCGCCAGCAGCTTGCACGGGACTCCACAAGAGACCCAGTACTTC. Translated, it gives CASSLHGTPQETQYF. The full variable domain, completed using reference TRBV5-1 and TRBJ2-5, is KAGVTQTPRYLIKTRGQQVTLSCSPISGHRSVSWYQQTPGQGLQFLFEYFSETQRNKGNFPGRFSGRQFSNSRSEMNVSTLELGDSALYLCASSLHGTPQETQYFGPGTRLLVL.

This clone was seen a handful of times. The gene calls are TRBV11-2 and TRBJ2-7, with a weak D call TRBD1 (5 bases). The CDR3 has 16 residues. Germline-derived CDR1 and CDR2 are SGHAT and FQNNGV. V lost 5 bases to trimming and J lost 6 bases, with 23 bases between them. Here the CDR3 reads CASSHNRGYGTSEQYF. CDR3 nucleotides: TGTGCCAGCAGCCATAATAGGGGATACGGCACGTCCGAGCAGTACTTC.

V usage is TRBV20-1 and J usage is TRBJ1-1; tentative D call: TRBD1 (6 bases). The V end was cut by 3 bases, the J end by 6 bases, with 8 bases between. The CDR3 length is 11 residues. CDR1 and CDR2 (germline): DFQATT, SNEGSKA (reference sequence). The CDR3 region is CSARGAAEAFF. The CDR3 bases are TGCAGTGCTAGGGGGGCCGCTGAAGCTTTCTTT.

The chain employs TRBV2 and TRBJ1-1; D perhaps matches TRBD1 (6 bases). Germline CDR1 reads SNHLY; CDR2 reads FYNNEI. CDR3 length: 14 residues. The V end was cut by 7 bases, the J end by 1 base, with 13 bases between. The CDR3 nucleotides are TGTGCCAGCAAGGTTGAGGGGGGGAACACTGAAGCTTTCTTT. This translates into CASKVEGGNTEAFF.

This clone was observed once. The rearrangement joins TRBV4-3 to TRBJ2-3; D gene unclear. From germline, CDR1 is LGHNA and CDR2 YSLEER. V was pared by 2 bases and J by 0 bases, with 3 bases between. The CDR3 consists of 13 residues. CDR3 nucleotide sequence: TGCGCCAGCAGCCAAACTAGCACAGATACGCAGTATTTT. This translates into CASSQTSTDTQYF.

This clone has only one observation. The chain recombines TRBV28 with TRBJ2-1, with 10 bases lining up with TRBD1. This CDR3 region has 13 residues. Trimming at V came to 9 bases and at J to 7 bases, leaving 6 bases not matched to a gene. Per the germline V gene, CDR1 is MDHEN and CDR2 is SYDVKM. The CDR3 bases are TGTGCCAGTTTTGGGACAGGGGAAAATGAGCAGTTCTTC. Encoded protein: CASFGTGENEQFF. The entire variable domain, with the rest obtained from reference TRBV28 and TRBJ2-1, is as follows: DVKVTQSSRYLVKRTGEKVFLECVQDMDHENMFWYRQDPGLGLRLIYFSYDVKMKEKGDIPEGYSVSREKKERFSLILESASTNQTSMYLCASFGTGENEQFFGPGTRLTVL.

The V call is TRBV7-8, the J call TRBJ1-3; 7 bases align to TRBD1. CDR1 is SGHVS, CDR2 FQNEAQ, per germline. The CDR3 has 18 residues. Trimming cost V 1 base and J 3 bases; bases outside gene matches: 12. The CDR3 protein is CASSLGRQGLSRGNTIYF. CDR3 nucleotide sequence: TGTGCCAGCAGCTTAGGGAGACAGGGTCTGTCGCGTGGAAACACCATATATTTT.

The chain employs TRBV10-3 and TRBJ2-7, with TRBD1 matching over 9 bases. Germline CDR1 reads ENHRY; CDR2 reads SYGVKD. This CDR3 contains 13 residues. The trim removed 8 bases at V and 6 bases at J, leaving 8 bases unmatched. CDR3 loop: CAIRGDRVSEQYF. CDR3 DNA: TGTGCCATCCGAGGGGACAGGGTTAGCGAGCAGTACTTC.

V and J are TRBV6-2 or TRBV6-3 and TRBJ2-7; TRBD2 aligns across 11 bases. Germline CDR1 MNHEY, CDR2 SVGEGT. The V and J ends lost 4 bases and 0 bases, in that order; junction bases with no gene match: 5. The CDR3 loop spans 16 amino acids. The DNA for the CDR3 is TGTGCCAGCAGTTCCTCTAGCGGGGGGCGCTCCTACGAGCAGTACTTC. Residues: CASSSSSGGRSYEQYF.